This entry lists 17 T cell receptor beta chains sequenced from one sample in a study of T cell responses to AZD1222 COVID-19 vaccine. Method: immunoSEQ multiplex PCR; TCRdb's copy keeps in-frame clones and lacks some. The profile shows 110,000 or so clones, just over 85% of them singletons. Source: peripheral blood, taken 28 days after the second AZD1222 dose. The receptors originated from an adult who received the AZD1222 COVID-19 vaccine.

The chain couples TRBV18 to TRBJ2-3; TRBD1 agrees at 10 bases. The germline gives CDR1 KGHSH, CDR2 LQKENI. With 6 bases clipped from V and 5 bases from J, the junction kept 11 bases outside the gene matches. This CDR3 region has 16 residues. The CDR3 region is CASSSTGQGVGDTQYF. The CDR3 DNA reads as TGTGCCAGCTCCTCAACCGGACAGGGGGTTGGAGATACGCAGTATTTT.

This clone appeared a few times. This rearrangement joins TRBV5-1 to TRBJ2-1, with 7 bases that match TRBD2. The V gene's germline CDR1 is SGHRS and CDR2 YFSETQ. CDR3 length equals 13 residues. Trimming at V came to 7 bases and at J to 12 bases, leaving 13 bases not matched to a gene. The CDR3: CASAPGRAQVQFF. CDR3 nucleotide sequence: TGCGCCAGCGCTCCAGGGAGGGCCCAGGTGCAGTTCTTC.

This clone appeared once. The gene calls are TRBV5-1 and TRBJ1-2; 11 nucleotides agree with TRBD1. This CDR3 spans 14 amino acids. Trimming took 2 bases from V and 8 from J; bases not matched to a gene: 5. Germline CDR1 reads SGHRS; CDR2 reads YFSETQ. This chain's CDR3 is CASSFSGQGGGYTF. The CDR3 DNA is TGCGCCAGCAGCTTCTCGGGACAGGGGGGCGGCTACACCTTC.

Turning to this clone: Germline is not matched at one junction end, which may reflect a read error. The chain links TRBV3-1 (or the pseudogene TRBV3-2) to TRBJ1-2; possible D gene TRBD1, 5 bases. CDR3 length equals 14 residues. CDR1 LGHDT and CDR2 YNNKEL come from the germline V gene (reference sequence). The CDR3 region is CAGSQEPGHYGYTF. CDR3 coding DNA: TGTGCCGGCAGCCAAGAACCCGGACATTATGGCTACACCTTC.

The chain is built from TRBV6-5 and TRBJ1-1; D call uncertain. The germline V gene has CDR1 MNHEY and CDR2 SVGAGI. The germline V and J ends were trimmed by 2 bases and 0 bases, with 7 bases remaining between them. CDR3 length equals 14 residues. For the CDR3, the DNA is TGTGCCAGCAGTTACGGTAACCTGAACACTGAAGCTTTCTTT. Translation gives CASSYGNLNTEAFF.

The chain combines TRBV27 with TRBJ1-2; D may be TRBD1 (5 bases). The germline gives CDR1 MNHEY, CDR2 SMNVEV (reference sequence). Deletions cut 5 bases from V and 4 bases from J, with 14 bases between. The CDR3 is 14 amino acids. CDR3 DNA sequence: TGTGCCAGCAGTCCTGGGACGGCAAGCTATGGCTACACCTTC. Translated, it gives CASSPGTASYGYTF.

Here the CDR3 reads CASSFADRPNGYTF. The CDR3 DNA reads as TGTGCCAGCAGTTTTGCTGACAGGCCTAATGGCTACACCTTC. The chain uses TRBV27 and TRBJ1-2, with D possibly matching TRBD1 (6 bases). This CDR3 is built from 14 residues. Germline V gene sequence: CDR1 MNHEY, CDR2 SMNVEV (reference sequence). V was trimmed by 3 bases and J by 6 bases, leaving 14 bases between them.

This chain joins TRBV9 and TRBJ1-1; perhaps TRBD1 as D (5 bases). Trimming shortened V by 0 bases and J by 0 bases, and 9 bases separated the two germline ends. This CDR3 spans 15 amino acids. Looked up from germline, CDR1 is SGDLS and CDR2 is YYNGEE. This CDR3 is CASSVERGLNTEAFF. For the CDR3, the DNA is TGTGCCAGCAGCGTAGAAAGGGGTCTGAACACTGAAGCTTTCTTT.

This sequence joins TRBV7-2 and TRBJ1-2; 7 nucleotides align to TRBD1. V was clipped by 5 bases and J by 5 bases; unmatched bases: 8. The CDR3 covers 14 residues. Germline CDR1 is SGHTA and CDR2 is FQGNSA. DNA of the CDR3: TGTGCCAGCAGCCCAAGACAGGGTTGGTATGGCTACACCTTC. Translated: CASSPRQGWYGYTF.

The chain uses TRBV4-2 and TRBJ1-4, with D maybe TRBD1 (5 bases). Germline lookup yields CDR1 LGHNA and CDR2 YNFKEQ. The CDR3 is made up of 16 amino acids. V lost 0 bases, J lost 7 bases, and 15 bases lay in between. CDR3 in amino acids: CASSQDPGTDSEKLFF. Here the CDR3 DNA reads TGTGCCAGCAGCCAAGATCCCGGGACGGATAGTGAAAAACTGTTTTTT.

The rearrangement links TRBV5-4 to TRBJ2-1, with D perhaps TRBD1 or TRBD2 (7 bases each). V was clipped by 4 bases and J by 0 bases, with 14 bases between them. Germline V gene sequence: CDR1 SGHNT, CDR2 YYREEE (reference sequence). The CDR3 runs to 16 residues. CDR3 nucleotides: TGTGCCAGCAGCCCCCGGGGGGACAGCTCCTACAATGAGCAGTTCTTC. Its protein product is CASSPRGDSSYNEQFF.

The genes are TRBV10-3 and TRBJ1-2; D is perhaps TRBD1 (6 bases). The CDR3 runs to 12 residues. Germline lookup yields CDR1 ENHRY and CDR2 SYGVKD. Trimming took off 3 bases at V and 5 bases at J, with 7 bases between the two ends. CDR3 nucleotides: TGTGCCATCAGTGATAGGGGGTATGGCTACACCTTC. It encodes CAISDRGYGYTF.

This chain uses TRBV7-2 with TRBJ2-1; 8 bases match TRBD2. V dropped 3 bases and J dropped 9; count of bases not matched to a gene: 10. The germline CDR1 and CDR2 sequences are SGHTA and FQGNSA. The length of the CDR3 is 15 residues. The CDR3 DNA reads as TGTGCCAGCAGCTTGAGCGGGGGCCAGTTCCGTGAGCAGTTCTTC. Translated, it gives CASSLSGGQFREQFF.

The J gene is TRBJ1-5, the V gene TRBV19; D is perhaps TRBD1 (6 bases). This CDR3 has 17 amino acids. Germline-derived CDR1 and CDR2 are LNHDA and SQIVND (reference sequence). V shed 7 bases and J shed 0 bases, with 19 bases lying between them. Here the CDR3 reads CASKGGGFGNSNQPQHF. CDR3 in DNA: TGTGCCAGTAAGGGGGGAGGGTTCGGTAATAGCAATCAGCCCCAGCATTTT.

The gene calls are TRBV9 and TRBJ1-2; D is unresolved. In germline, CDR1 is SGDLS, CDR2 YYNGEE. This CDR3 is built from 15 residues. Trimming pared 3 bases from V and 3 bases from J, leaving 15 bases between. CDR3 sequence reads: CASSAEGGVYYGYTF. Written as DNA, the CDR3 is TGTGCCAGCAGCGCCGAGGGCGGGGTTTACTATGGCTACACCTTC.

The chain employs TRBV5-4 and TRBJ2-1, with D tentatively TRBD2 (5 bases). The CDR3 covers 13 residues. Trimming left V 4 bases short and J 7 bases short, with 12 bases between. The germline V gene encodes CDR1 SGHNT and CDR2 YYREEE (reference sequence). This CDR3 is CASSTSLGNEQFF. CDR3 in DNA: TGTGCCAGCAGCACTAGTCTAGGAAATGAGCAGTTCTTC.

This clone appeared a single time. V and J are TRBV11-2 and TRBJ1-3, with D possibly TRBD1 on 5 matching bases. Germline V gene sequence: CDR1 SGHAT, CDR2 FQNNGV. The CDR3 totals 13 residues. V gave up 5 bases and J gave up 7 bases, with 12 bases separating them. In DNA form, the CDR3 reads TGTGCCAGCAGCCTAGGGGCGGCCAACACCATATATTTT. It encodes CASSLGAANTIYF. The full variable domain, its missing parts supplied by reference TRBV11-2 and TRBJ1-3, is EAGVAQSPRYKIIEKRQSVAFWCNPISGHATLYWYQQILGQGPKLLIQFQNNGVVDDSQLPKDRFSAERLKGVDSTLKIQPAKLEDSAVYLCASSLGAANTIYFGEGSWLTVV.